This record concerns one TCR beta chain sequence. TCRdb's copy holds only in-frame clones and misses some; the assay was immunoSEQ multiplex PCR. The profile shows approximately 1.5 million clones, around 98.5% of them singletons. Germline V gene data show CDR1 as SEHNR and CDR2 as FQNEAQ (reference sequence). Trimming at V came to 5 bases and at J to 5 bases, leaving 16 bases not matched to a gene. The CDR3 has 18 residues. The data belong to a study of shared clonotypes between healthy human individuals. Sequenced input: naive CD4+ T cells sorted from blood. Subset given: CD45RA+ positively selected. The sequence was obtained from a young man in good health. This sequence joins TRBV7-9 and TRBJ2-1; 9 bases are shared with TRBD2. DNA for the CDR3: TGTGCCAGCAGCGGCCGACTGCGCGGGAGGGGTCACCACAATGAGCAGTTCTTC. Encoded protein: CASSGRLRGRGHHNEQFF.